The 5 T cell receptor beta chains reported below all come from one sample, sequenced in a study of T cell responses to AZD1222 COVID-19 vaccine (dated by TCRdb to the early 2020s). Sample time point, as interpreted from the label and publication: baseline before first vaccination. Libraries were prepared through the immunoSEQ multiplex PCR assay. The table comes from immuneACCESS by way of TCRdb, which keeps in-frame sequences with V and J called. Part of the clones is missing from these tables; in studies checked, under half for an unresolved V gene and the rest for unknown reasons. This sample comprises under 130,000 clones, around 90% of them detected only once. The ten top clones hold about 1.2% of the sample. This specimen consisted of peripheral blood, obtained on day 0 of AZD1222 vaccination. These receptors originate from an adult in good health.

This clone was recorded a few times. This chain uses TRBV18 with TRBJ1-3, with a tentative D call TRBD1 (6 bases). With 3 bases removed from V and 2 bases from J, the gap between germline ends came to 11 bases. From germline, CDR1 is KGHSH and CDR2 LQKENI. CDR3 length: 15 amino acids. As DNA, the CDR3 is TGTGCCAGCTCACCGCCAGGGGCCACTGGAAACACCATATATTTT. Translated, it gives CASSPPGATGNTIYF.

The chain carries TRBV2 and TRBJ2-2; D ambiguous. The CDR3 has 11 residues. V dropped 5 bases and J dropped 8 bases, with 6 bases sitting between them. The germline V gene has CDR1 SNHLY and CDR2 FYNNEI. This CDR3 reads CASSTGGELFF. The DNA of the CDR3 is TGTGCCAGCAGTACCGGGGGGGAGCTGTTTTTT. The full variable domain, rest sourced from reference TRBV2 and TRBJ2-2, is EPEVTQTPSHQVTQMGQEVILRCVPISNHLYFYWYRQILGQKVEFLVSFYNNEISEKSEIFDDQFSVERPDGSNFTLKIRSTKLEDSAMYFCASSTGGELFFGEGSRLTVL.

The chain links TRBV24-1 to TRBJ2-2, with D hard to call. This CDR3 spans 12 amino acids. The V end was cut by 6 bases, the J end by 1 base, with 2 bases between. CDR1 KGHDR and CDR2 SFDVKD come from the germline V gene. CDR3 in DNA: TGTGCCACCAGTCAGAACACCGGGGAGCTGTTTTTT. Residues: CATSQNTGELFF.

V gene TRBV27 combines with J gene TRBJ2-2; 7 nucleotides align to TRBD1. This CDR3 is built from 17 residues. Germline V CDR1 and CDR2: MNHEY, SMNVEV (reference sequence). The trim removed 2 bases at V and 5 bases at J, leaving 11 bases unmatched. The CDR3 DNA sequence: TGTGCCAGCAGTTTAGGCTACAGGGGTAGGAATACCGGGGAGCTGTTTTTT. This codes for CASSLGYRGRNTGELFF.

The chain has TRBV10-3 and TRBJ1-1; D is ambiguous. CDR3 length: 11 residues. Germline CDR1 reads ENHRY; CDR2 reads SYGVKD. Trimming shortened V by 3 bases and J by 7 bases, and 6 bases separated the two germline ends. DNA for the CDR3: TGTGCCATCAGTGAAGGGTTTGAAGCTTTCTTT. Translation: CAISEGFEAFF.